Sequencing of this T cell receptor beta chain was carried out in a study of T cells in Graves' hyperthyroidism and ophthalmopathy. Points from the study as a whole: A model of 13 V-J features distinguished ophthalmopathy from stable hyperthyroidism.

Authors of the study amplified TCR beta CDR3 regions from RNA transcripts. The HTBI primer set drove a first-round RT-PCR of the TCR CDR3. TCRdb recomputed calls from the multiplex PCR reads with MiXCR, one row per CDR3 protein. The data show a few hundred thousand distinct CDR3 sequences, with around 13% seen just once and roughly 33% held by the top ten. With 10 bases removed from V and 3 bases from J, the gap between germline ends came to 16 bases. The CDR3 runs to 13 residues. The germline V gene has CDR1 MDHEN and CDR2 SYDVKM. There are many counts of this clonotype. Its antigen is currently unknown.

This clonotype was sampled from a woman aged 40 to 50 with Graves' ophthalmopathy. The gene calls are TRBV28 and TRBJ2-7; maybe TRBD2 (7 bases). The sequencing input was blood. CDR3 in DNA: TGTGCCACCAAAAGGGGGGGAGTCTACGAGCAGTACTTC. This encodes CATKRGGVYEQYF.